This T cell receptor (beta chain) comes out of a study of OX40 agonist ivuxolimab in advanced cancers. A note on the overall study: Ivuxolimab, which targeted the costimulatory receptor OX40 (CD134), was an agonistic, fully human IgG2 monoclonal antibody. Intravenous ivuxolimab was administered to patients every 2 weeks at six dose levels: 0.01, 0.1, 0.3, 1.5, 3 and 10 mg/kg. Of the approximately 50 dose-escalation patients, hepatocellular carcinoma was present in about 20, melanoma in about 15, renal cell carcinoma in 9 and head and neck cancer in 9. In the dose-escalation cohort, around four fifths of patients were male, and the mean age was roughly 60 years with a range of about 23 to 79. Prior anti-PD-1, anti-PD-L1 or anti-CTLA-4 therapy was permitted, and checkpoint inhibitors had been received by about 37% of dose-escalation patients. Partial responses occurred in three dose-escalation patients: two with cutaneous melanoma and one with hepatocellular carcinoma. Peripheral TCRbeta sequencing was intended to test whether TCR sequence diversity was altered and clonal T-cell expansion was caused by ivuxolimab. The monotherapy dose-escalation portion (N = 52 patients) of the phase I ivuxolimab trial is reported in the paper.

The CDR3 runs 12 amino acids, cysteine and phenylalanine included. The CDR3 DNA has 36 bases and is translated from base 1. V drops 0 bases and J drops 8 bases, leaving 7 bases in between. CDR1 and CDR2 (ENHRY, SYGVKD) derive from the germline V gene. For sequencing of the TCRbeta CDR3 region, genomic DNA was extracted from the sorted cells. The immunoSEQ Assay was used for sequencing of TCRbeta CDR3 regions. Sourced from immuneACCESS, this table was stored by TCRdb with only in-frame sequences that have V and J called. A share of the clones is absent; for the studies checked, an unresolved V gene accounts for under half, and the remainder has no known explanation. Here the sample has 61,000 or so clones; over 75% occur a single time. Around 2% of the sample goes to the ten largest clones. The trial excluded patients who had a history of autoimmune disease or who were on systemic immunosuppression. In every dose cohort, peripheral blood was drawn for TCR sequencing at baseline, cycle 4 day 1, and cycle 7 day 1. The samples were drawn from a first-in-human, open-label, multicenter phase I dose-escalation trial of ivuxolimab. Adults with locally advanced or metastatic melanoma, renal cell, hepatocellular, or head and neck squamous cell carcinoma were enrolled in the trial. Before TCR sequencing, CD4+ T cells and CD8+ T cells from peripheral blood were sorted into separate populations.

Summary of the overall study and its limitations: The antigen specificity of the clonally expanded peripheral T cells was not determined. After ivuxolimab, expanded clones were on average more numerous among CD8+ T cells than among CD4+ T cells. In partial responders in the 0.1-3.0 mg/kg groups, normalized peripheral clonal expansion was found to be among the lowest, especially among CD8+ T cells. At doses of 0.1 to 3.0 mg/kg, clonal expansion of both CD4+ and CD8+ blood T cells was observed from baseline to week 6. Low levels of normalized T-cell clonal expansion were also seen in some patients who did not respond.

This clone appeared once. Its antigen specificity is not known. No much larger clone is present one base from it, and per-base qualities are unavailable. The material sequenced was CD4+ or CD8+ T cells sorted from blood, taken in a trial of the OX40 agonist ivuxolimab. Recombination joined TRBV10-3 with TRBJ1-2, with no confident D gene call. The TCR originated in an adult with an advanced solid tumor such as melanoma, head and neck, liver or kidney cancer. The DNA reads TGTGCCATCAGTGAGTCAGTGGACGGCTACACCTTC. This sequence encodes CAISESVDGYTF.